Listed here are 8 T cell receptor beta chains from one sample, sequenced in a study of blood T cell repertoires in COVID-19. Sequencing used immunoSEQ multiplex PCR; TCRdb keeps in-frame clones, though not all of them. This table holds 400,000 to 500,000 clones, roughly 84% found once. The sequenced sample consisted of PBMCs or T cells enriched from blood (not recorded which). These receptors came from a young woman who had been exposed to COVID-19.

This clone was seen a few times. J is TRBJ1-1 and V is TRBV7-9; TRBD1 might be the D (6 bases). The CDR3 covers 13 residues. Germline loops: CDR1 SEHNR, CDR2 FQNEAQ (reference sequence). Deletions cut 2 bases from V and 5 bases from J, with 9 bases between. The CDR3 bases are TGTGCCAGCAGCTTAAAAGGGGGTACTGAAGCTTTCTTT. This codes for CASSLKGGTEAFF. Drawing the rest from reference TRBV7-9 and TRBJ1-1, the complete variable domain is DTGVSQNPRHKITKRGQNVTFRCDPISEHNRLYWYRQTLGQGPEFLTYFQNEAQLEKSRLLSDRFSAERPKGSFSTLEIQRTEQGDSAMYLCASSLKGGTEAFFGQGTRLTVV.

V gene TRBV2 combines with J gene TRBJ2-1; perhaps TRBD1 as D (5 bases). Germline V gives CDR1 SNHLY, CDR2 FYNNEI. V was cut by 3 bases and J by 8 bases, with 11 bases left in between. The CDR3 totals 13 residues. CDR3 sequence: CASSDTGRDEQFF. The CDR3 nucleotides are TGTGCCAGCAGTGACACAGGACGGGATGAGCAGTTCTTC. Combining the CDR3 with reference TRBV2 and TRBJ2-1 gives the whole variable domain EPEVTQTPSHQVTQMGQEVILRCVPISNHLYFYWYRQILGQKVEFLVSFYNNEISEKSEIFDDQFSVERPDGSNFTLKIRSTKLEDSAMYFCASSDTGRDEQFFGPGTRLTVL.

This clone was counted once. The chain carries TRBV5-8 and TRBJ2-2, with D tentatively TRBD1 (6 bases). Germline CDR1 reads SGHTS; CDR2 reads YDEGEE. The V end lost 6 bases, the J end lost 6 bases, and 15 bases lay between the germline ends. This CDR3 spans 14 amino acids. CDR3: CASTRWGQAGELFF. The CDR3 nucleotides are TGTGCCAGCACCAGGTGGGGGCAGGCCGGGGAGCTGTTTTTT.

This chain uses TRBV19 with TRBJ1-1; 8 bases are a match to TRBD1. Losses at the gene ends were 9 bases for V and 1 base for J; bases not matched to a gene: 7. The CDR3 has 14 residues. Germline CDR1 reads LNHDA; CDR2 reads SQIVND (reference sequence). This chain's CDR3 is CASRETGENTEAFF. The DNA for the CDR3 is TGTGCCAGCCGGGAGACAGGGGAGAACACTGAAGCTTTCTTT.

The chain couples TRBV28 to TRBJ2-7, with no clear D. CDR3 size: 11 residues. The ends were cut back, 5 bases at V and 6 bases at J, with 8 bases in the middle. Looked up from germline, CDR1 is MDHEN and CDR2 is SYDVKM. The CDR3 DNA follows: TGTGCCAGCAGTCGGTCGGGCGAGCAGTACTTC. It encodes CASSRSGEQYF.

V gene TRBV5-4 combines with J gene TRBJ2-3; D not resolved. CDR1 and CDR2 from the germline V gene are SGHNT and YYREEE (reference sequence). V lost 4 bases and J lost 4, with 7 bases in between. The CDR3 is made up of 12 amino acids. CDR3: CASSLTADTQYF. The CDR3 DNA is TGTGCCAGCAGCCTTACAGCAGATACGCAGTATTTT.

This chain joins TRBV3-1 (or the pseudogene TRBV3-2) and TRBJ1-1; 9 bases align to TRBD1. The CDR3 runs 15 residues. CDR1 LGHDT and CDR2 YNNKEL come from the germline V gene (reference sequence). V was pared by 3 bases and J by 6 bases, with 8 bases of the junction left unmatched. Written as DNA, the CDR3 is TGTGCCAGCAGCCAGAACAGGGGGCGCGACCCTGAAGCTTTCTTT. Amino acid sequence: CASSQNRGRDPEAFF.

The sample holds a few counts of this clone. CDR3 sequence: CASSPLPGTGGGPDTQYF. CDR3 DNA: TGTGCCAGCAGCCCGCTTCCCGGGACAGGGGGCGGCCCAGATACGCAGTATTTT. The chain couples TRBV7-9 to TRBJ2-3, with TRBD1 matching over 12 bases. The V segment lost 5 bases and the J segment 4 bases; nucleotides outside the gene matches: 13. In germline, CDR1 is SEHNR, CDR2 FQNEAQ (reference sequence). The CDR3 is 18 residues long.